This T cell receptor beta chain appears in the sequencing data of a study of control samples from healthy donors and cancer patients. The CDR3 sequence is 14 residues long. V shed 3 bases and J shed 4 bases, with 11 bases lying between them. Germline-derived CDR1 and CDR2 are SGDLS and YYNGEE. Generated by immunoSEQ multiplex PCR, the TCRdb table keeps only in-frame clones and is missing some. The data show about 220,000 clones, about 94% seen once. The rearrangement uses TRBV9 and TRBJ2-1; no clear D. The clonotype comes from a man aged 45-60 years in good health. Sequences were obtained from blood. The CDR3 DNA reads TGTGCCAGCAGCGCAGACATTGGATACAATGAGCAGTTCTTC. This translates into CASSADIGYNEQFF.